A selection of T cell receptor beta chains follows, all from one sample in a study of vaccination and CD4 T cells after COVID-19. TCRdb redid the calling of the PCR reads with MiXCR, one entry per CDR3 protein. The table shows some 8,000 distinct CDR3 sequences, with around 48% occurring only once. No antigen has been assigned to these receptors. The sample taken for sequencing was CD4+ T cells from blood, cultured in vitro. Every receptor here comes from a human donor in good health. The CDR3 runs from the conserved cysteine through the conserved F or W. Each record gives: clone size, D gene, V gene, J gene, CDR3 DNA, CDR3 protein. D genes are given only for firm matches. Size values are once, few and many counts, or a class for expanded clones, and some rows have none.

NA,TRBD2,TRBV6-5,TRBJ2-7,TGTGCCAGCAGTTACTCCGGGACTAGCGTCGCCTACGAGCAGTACTTC,CASSYSGTSVAYEQYF
NA,TRBD1,TRBV7-8,TRBJ1-1,TGTGCCAGCAGCGCGGGGACAGGAGTTGAAGCTTTCTTT,CASSAGTGVEAFF
NA,NA,TRBV6-1,TRBJ1-2,TGTGCCAGCAGTCCTGTTGGGGTCTATGGCTACACCTTC,CASSPVGVYGYTF
NA,NA,TRBV5-4,TRBJ2-4,TGTGCCAGCAGCCCTGGGGGACGGATAAACATTCAGTACTTC,CASSPGGRINIQYF
few,TRBD2,TRBV6-5,TRBJ2-7,TGTGCCAGCAGTTACTCGAATTTACTAGCGGGGGCCTACGAGCAGTACTTC,CASSYSNLLAGAYEQYF
few,NA,TRBV20-1,TRBJ1-5,TGCAGTGCATCCTCGGGACAAAATCAGCCCCAGCATTTT,CSASSGQNQPQHF
NA,TRBD2,TRBV5-1,TRBJ2-3,TGCGCCAGCAGCTTGACGGGACTAGCGGGGGGTTCAGATACGCAGTATTTT,CASSLTGLAGGSDTQYF
NA,TRBD2,TRBV4-1,TRBJ2-3,TGCGCCAGCAGCCGAGGGACGGTAGCGGGGGGCCGGGATACGCAGTATTTT,CASSRGTVAGGRDTQYF
NA,TRBD1,TRBV7-9,TRBJ2-5,TGTGCCAGCGGGGACAGGGAGACCCAGTACTTC,CASGDRETQYF
NA,NA,TRBV14,TRBJ1-3,TGTGCCAGCAGCCAAGAGGGCAGGAGTCCTGGAAACACCATATATTTT,CASSQEGRSPGNTIYF
NA,NA,TRBV10-3,TRBJ2-3,TGTGCCATCAGGCCCAGTCCAGATACGCAGTATTTT,CAIRPSPDTQYF
NA,NA,TRBV20-1,TRBJ2-7,TGCAGTCTTCACAAAGGGACCGCCTACGAGCAGTACTTC,CSLHKGTAYEQYF
NA,NA,TRBV18,TRBJ1-2,TGTGCCAGCTCACGCCTGGGGGCAGAGGGGTATGGCTACACCTTC,CASSRLGAEGYGYTF
NA,NA,TRBV10-2,TRBJ2-4,TGCGCCAGCATACCTTCCGGCGACATTCAGTACTTC,CASIPSGDIQYF
NA,NA,TRBV7-7,TRBJ2-2,TGTGCCAGCAGCGCGACAGTGAACACCGGGGAGCTGTTTTTT,CASSATVNTGELFF
NA,TRBD1,TRBV6-2/TRBV6-3,TRBJ1-2,TGTGCCAGCAGTTTCTCGACAGGGGCCCCCTATGGCTACACCTTC,CASSFSTGAPYGYTF
once,NA,TRBV7-9,TRBJ2-5,TGTGCCAGCAGCTTTGGGCAGGGGCCCTCAGAGACCCAGTACTTC,CASSFGQGPSETQYF
NA,NA,TRBV10-1,TRBJ2-1,TGCGCCAGCAGTGAGTCGAAGGGCCCGCGGGGCAATGAGCAGTTCTTC,CASSESKGPRGNEQFF
NA,TRBD1,TRBV7-9,TRBJ2-1,TGTGCCAGCAGCCAAGGGACAGGGGGCTACAATGAGCAGTTCTTC,CASSQGTGGYNEQFF
NA,TRBD2,TRBV6-2/TRBV6-3,TRBJ2-5,TGTGCCAGCAGTTACGAGGCTAGCGGGGGGCCGACACAAGAGACCCAGTACTTC,CASSYEASGGPTQETQYF
few,NA,TRBV2,TRBJ2-5,TGTGCCAGCAGTGACACGGGGGAGACCCAGTACTTC,CASSDTGETQYF
NA,NA,TRBV7-2,TRBJ1-5,TGTGCCAGCAGCTTATGGGGGGGAGGCAATCAGCCCCAGCATTTT,CASSLWGGGNQPQHF
NA,NA,TRBV6-1,TRBJ2-7,TGTGCCAGCAGTGTCACGGACCCTCGGGACGAGCAGTACTTC,CASSVTDPRDEQYF
NA,TRBD2,TRBV20-1,TRBJ2-1,TGCAGTGCTAGCGGGGGGATCTACAATGAGCAGTTCTTC,CSASGGIYNEQFF
NA,TRBD2,TRBV7-2,TRBJ2-5,TGTGCCAGCAGCGGGGGACTAGCGGGGCAAGAGACCCAGTACTTC,CASSGGLAGQETQYF
NA,NA,TRBV20-1,TRBJ1-2,TGCAGTGCTACAGGTCATACAGGGAGGAATGGCTACACCTTC,CSATGHTGRNGYTF
NA,TRBD1,TRBV7-2,TRBJ1-5,TGTGCCAGCTCACTCAAAGGGGGCGGAGGTCAGCCCCAGCATTTT,CASSLKGGGGQPQHF
few,NA,TRBV6-1,TRBJ2-1,TGTGCCAGCAGGAGCGGGCATGGGAATGAGCAGTTCTTC,CASRSGHGNEQFF
few,TRBD1,TRBV7-9,TRBJ2-7,TGTGCCAGCAGCCTAAGACAGGGGAGTTACTACGAGCAGTACTTC,CASSLRQGSYYEQYF
NA,NA,TRBV28,TRBJ1-1,TGTGCCAGCAGCTCTCGATTTGGGTTTACAGGTGGGGCTTTCTTT,CASSSRFGFTGGAFF
few,TRBD1,TRBV6-2/TRBV6-3,TRBJ1-2,TGTGCCAGCAGTCGCCCGGGACAGGGACGTGGCTACACCTTC,CASSRPGQGRGYTF
few,NA,TRBV6-5,TRBJ2-7,TGTGCCAGCAGTTATCTAGGTTCCGGGCAGTACTTC,CASSYLGSGQYF
NA,NA,TRBV7-2,TRBJ1-5,TGTGCCAGCAGCTTCAGGGGTCAGACCCTCAATCAGCCCCAGCATTTT,CASSFRGQTLNQPQHF
NA,NA,TRBV10-3,TRBJ1-5,TGTGCCATCAGTGAGGCGAGGTCTTCGAGCAATCAGCCCCAGCATTTT,CAISEARSSSNQPQHF
NA,NA,TRBV12-3/TRBV12-4,TRBJ1-2,TGTGCCAGCAGTGGATCCCAATTCGGTGGCTACACCTTC,CASSGSQFGGYTF
NA,TRBD2,TRBV20-1,TRBJ2-5,TGCAGTGCTAGAGATGGGTCTAGCGGGGGAAGATCCCAAGAGACCCAGTACTTC,CSARDGSSGGRSQETQYF
few,TRBD2,TRBV2,TRBJ2-3,TGTGCCAGCAGTGAAGGACTAGCGGGAAGAGATACGCAGTATTTT,CASSEGLAGRDTQYF
few,TRBD1,TRBV6-1,TRBJ2-7,TGTGCCAGCAGTGAACGGGAAACAGGGGTACCCAGGCAGTACTTC,CASSERETGVPRQYF
few,TRBD1,TRBV6-1,TRBJ1-2,TGTGCCAGCAGCGCAACAGGGGGATATGGCTACACCTTC,CASSATGGYGYTF